This T cell receptor beta chain was sequenced for a study of neurological immune-mediated disorders. The cDNA was generated through 5'RACE incorporating 10-nucleotide random UMIs. TCRdb re-called the 5' RACE reads through MiXCR, storing one row per CDR3 protein. This table holds 50,000 to 70,000 distinct CDR3 sequences, 10% to 15% found once. V was cut by 3 bases and J by 5 bases, with 17 bases left in between. The length of the CDR3 is 16 residues. CDR1 is SGHDT and CDR2 is YYEEEE in the germline V gene. This clonotype was observed many times. Its antigen is as yet unknown. Unsorted libraries used 2 million PBMCs kept at -80 degrees C. Broader study findings: HTLV-1-associated myelopathy displayed the greatest TCR clonal expansion, and multiple sclerosis exhibited the smallest, lower than that of healthy controls.

Sequenced material: PBMCs. This sequence originates from a woman in her sixties or seventies with HTLV-1-associated myelopathy (HAM/TSP). This sequence joins TRBV5-6 and TRBJ1-4, with D perhaps TRBD1 (5 bases). The CDR3 here is CASSSRTPGLNEKLFF. As DNA, the CDR3 is TGTGCCAGCAGCTCAAGGACACCGGGGCTAAATGAAAAACTGTTTTTT.